The source of this T cell receptor (beta chain) is a study of T cell repertoires in cytomegalovirus infection. Study-wide background: Epitope selection comprised recently identified HLA-C-restricted CMV epitopes and well-studied HLA-B-restricted CMV epitopes.

TCRdb called the reads again in MiXCR, with one record for every CDR3 protein. The sample comprises more than 250,000 distinct CDR3 sequences, about 25% of which are singletons, and about an eighth rests with the top ten. Trimming removed 0 bases from V and 7 bases from J; junction bases left unmatched: 2. Germline V lookup: CDR1 SGHTA, CDR2 FQGTGA. This CDR3 comprises 14 residues. General study findings and limits: HLA-C-restricted CMV clonotypes gave the most frequent clonotype in two of eight donors. People with CMV and the relevant HLA were identified by cumulative public TCR beta family frequency.

As regards this clonotype: Its specificity is not known.

The source material was cultured PBMCs, sampled from culture after CMV antigen stimulation. The V call is TRBV7-3, the J call TRBJ2-1; 8 bases align to TRBD2. The source is a human donor in good health (CMV status not recorded). Some clones in this sample may be carry-over from other donors' samples. The CDR3 loop reads CASSLTSGRNEQFF. The CDR3 bases are TGTGCCAGCAGCTTAACGAGCGGGAGAAATGAGCAGTTCTTC.